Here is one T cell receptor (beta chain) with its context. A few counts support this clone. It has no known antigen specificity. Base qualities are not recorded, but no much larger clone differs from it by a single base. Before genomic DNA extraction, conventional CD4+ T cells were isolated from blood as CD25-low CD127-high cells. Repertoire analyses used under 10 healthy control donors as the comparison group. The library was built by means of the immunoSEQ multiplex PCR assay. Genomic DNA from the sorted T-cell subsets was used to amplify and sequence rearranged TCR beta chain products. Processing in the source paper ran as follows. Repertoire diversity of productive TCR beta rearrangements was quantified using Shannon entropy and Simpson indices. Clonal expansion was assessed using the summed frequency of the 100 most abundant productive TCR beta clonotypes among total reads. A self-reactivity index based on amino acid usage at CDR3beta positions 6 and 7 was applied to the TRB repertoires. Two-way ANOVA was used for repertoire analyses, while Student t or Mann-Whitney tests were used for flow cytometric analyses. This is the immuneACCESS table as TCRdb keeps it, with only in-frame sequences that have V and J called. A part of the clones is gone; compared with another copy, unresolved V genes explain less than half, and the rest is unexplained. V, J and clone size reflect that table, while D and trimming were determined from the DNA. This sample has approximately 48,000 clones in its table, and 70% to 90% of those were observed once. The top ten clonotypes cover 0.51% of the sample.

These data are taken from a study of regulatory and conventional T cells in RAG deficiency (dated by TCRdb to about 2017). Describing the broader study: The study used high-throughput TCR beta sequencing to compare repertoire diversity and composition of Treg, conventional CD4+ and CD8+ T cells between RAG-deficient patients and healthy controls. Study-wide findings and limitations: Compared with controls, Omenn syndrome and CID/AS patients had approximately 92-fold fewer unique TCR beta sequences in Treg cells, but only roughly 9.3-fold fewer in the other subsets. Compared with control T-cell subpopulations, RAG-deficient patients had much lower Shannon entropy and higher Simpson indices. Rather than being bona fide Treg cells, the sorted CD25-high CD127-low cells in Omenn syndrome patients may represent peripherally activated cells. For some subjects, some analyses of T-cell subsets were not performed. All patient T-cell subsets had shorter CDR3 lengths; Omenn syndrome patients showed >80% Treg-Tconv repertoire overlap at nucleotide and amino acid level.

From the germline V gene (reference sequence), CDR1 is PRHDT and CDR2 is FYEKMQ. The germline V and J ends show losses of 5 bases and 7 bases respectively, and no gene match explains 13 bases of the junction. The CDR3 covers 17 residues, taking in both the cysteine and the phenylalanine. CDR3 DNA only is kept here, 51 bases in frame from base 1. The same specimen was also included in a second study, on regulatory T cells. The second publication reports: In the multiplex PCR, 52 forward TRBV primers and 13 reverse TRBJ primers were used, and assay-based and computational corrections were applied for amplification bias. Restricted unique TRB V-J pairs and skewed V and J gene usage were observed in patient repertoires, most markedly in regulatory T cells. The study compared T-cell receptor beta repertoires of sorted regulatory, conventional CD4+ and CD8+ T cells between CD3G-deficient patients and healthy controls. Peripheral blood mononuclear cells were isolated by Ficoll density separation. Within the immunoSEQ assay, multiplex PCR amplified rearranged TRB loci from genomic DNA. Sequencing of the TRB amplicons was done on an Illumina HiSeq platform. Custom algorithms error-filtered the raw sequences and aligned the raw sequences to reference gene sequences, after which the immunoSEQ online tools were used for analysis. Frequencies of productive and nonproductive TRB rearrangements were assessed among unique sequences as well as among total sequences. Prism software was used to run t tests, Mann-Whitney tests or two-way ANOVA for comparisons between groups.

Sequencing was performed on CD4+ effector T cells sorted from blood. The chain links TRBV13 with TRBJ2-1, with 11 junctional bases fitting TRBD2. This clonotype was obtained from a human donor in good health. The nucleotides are TGTGCCAGCAGCCAACCTACGGGACTAGCGGTAACGAATGAGCAGTTCTTC. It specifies CASSQPTGLAVTNEQFF.